This TCR beta chain was identified in a study of vaccination and CD4 T cells after COVID-19. As to this clonotype: Its antigen is undetermined. The CDR3 ends on some other residue instead of the conserved phenylalanine or tryptophan, so this is likely a read error.

Sequencing of the DNA from cultured CD4+ T cells was carried out with the Oncomine TCR Beta short-read assay. TCRdb passed the PCR reads through MiXCR, listing each CDR3 protein once. The sample shows some 4,000 distinct CDR3 sequences, about 27% of them seen only once. Treatment here: approximately 9-day PBMC culture with coronavirus spike peptide pools or control peptides (ViraFEST assay). Trimming stripped 6 bases from V and 4 bases from J, with 15 bases between. Germline V lookup: CDR1 DFQATT, CDR2 SNEGSKA (reference sequence). This CDR3 region has 13 residues. The sample was CD4+ T cells from blood, cultured in vitro. The chain links TRBV20-1 to TRBJ1-1; no clear D gene. This TCR came from a human donor who had recovered from COVID-19. CDR3 DNA: TGCAGTGCAAGGAAGGGAGTGGCCACTGAAGCTTTCTCT. Amino acid sequence: CSARKGVATEAFS.